This T cell receptor beta chain emerged from a study of read filtering for tumor transcriptome and immune sequencing. Study-level information: Mean patient age was approximately 66 years, range about 45 to 85; over 16 male, some 15 female.

The CDR3 contains 15 residues. Looked up from germline, CDR1 is SGHTA and CDR2 is FQGNSA. The J segment lost 10 bases and the V segment lost 6 bases, leaving 11 bases of the junction unmatched. Molecular barcoded adaptors covering alpha/delta and beta/gamma chains were used on 400 to 450 ng RNA. TCRdb fed the reads into MiXCR, producing one record per CDR3 protein. The repertoire holds about 62,000 distinct CDR3 sequences, with about 19% as singletons. The receptor was isolated from a donor aged 40 or over with multiple myeloma. The specimen was a population of CD138-negative cells sorted from bone marrow. The V call is TRBV7-2, the J call TRBJ2-3, with 12 nucleotides matching TRBD2. The CDR3, as DNA: TGTGCCAGCAGTACTAGCGGGGGGACCCCCGTCCCGCAGTATTTT. Its translation is CASSTSGGTPVPQYF.